These 2 T cell receptor beta chains were all obtained from the same sample, sequenced in a study of CD8 T cells in ankylosing spondylitis. Study-level points and caveats: About 8 highly homologous variants made up a TCR beta motif, and this motif appeared characteristic of ankylosing spondylitis blood.

No antigen has been identified for these receptors. TCRdb ran MiXCR on the 5' RACE reads and lists one entry per CDR3 protein. The table lists 800,000 to 900,000 distinct CDR3 sequences, 12% of them singletons. What was sequenced was blood, either unsorted or a sorted T cell fraction (not recorded which). These receptors originate from a male donor with ankylosing spondylitis.

The chain is built from TRBV24-1 and TRBJ2-7, with 7 nucleotides matching TRBD2. Germline loops: CDR1 KGHDR, CDR2 SFDVKD. This CDR3 has 15 residues. With 4 bases clipped from V and 2 bases from J, the junction kept 7 bases outside the gene matches. CDR3 in amino acids: CATSDPRGNPYEQYF. Here the CDR3 DNA reads TGTGCCACCAGTGACCCGCGGGGGAATCCCTACGAGCAGTACTTC.

At least ten counts were recorded for this clonotype. This chain joins TRBV18 and TRBJ2-7; D perhaps matches TRBD1 (5 bases). Trimming stripped 6 bases from V and 0 bases from J, with 18 bases between. The V gene's germline CDR1 is KGHSH and CDR2 LQKENI. The CDR3 covers 16 residues. The CDR3 DNA reads TGTGCCAGCTCTCCATTGACAGCGCAAAACTCCTACGAGCAGTACTTC. It codes for CASSPLTAQNSYEQYF.